This TCR beta chain comes out of a study of T-cell memory formation after mild COVID-19. Study in general: Among the donors, TCR clusters were largely specific to each donor. General observations from the study: Shrinking CD4+ clones were chiefly CM and EM; CD8+ ones were chiefly EMRA.

V was pared by 5 bases and J by 8 bases, with 15 bases between. The V gene's germline CDR1 is MNHEY and CDR2 SVGAGI. The length of the CDR3 is 14 residues. From the 5' RACE reads, TCRdb called clonotypes with MiXCR, one entry per CDR3 protein. This sample has around 390,000 distinct CDR3 sequences; 16% occur once, and the top ten carry around a fifth. Only a few counts were recorded for this clonotype. The antigen is undetermined. V usage is TRBV6-5 and J usage is TRBJ1-4; D perhaps matches TRBD1 (5 bases). Sequencing was carried out using PBMCs or a T cell subset sorted from them (not recorded which). The clonotype was recovered from a man younger than 30 who had mild COVID-19 (a few samples of this study predate the infection). Cell type and time point are not known. CDR3 in amino acids: CASSDGTAGEKLFF. CDR3 DNA sequence: TGTGCCAGCAGTGACGGGACCGCCGGCGAAAAACTGTTTTTT.